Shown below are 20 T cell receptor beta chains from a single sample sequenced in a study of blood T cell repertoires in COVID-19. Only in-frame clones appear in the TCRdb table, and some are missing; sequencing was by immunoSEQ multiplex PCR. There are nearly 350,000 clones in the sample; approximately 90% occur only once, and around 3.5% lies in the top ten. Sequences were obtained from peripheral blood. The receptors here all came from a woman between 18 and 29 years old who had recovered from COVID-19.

The CDR3 loop is CASSLVGFYEQYV. CDR3 coding DNA: TGTGCCAGCAGCTTAGTTGGCTTCTACGAGCAGTACGTC. The gene calls are TRBV11-3 and TRBJ2-7, with unresolved D. CDR1 is SGHNT, CDR2 YENEEA, per germline. The CDR3 is 13 amino acids. Trimming removed 1 base at V and 3 bases at J, with 7 bases between.

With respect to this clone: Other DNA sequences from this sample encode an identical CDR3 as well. CDR3 in amino acids: CASSLVTGNYGYTF. CDR3 sequence (DNA): TGTGCCAGCAGCTTAGTAACCGGGAACTATGGCTACACCTTC. V is TRBV7-2 and J is TRBJ1-2; D call uncertain. The CDR3 is made up of 14 amino acids. In germline, CDR1 is SGHTA, CDR2 FQGNSA. The V end was cut by 1 base, the J end by 2 bases, with 8 bases between.

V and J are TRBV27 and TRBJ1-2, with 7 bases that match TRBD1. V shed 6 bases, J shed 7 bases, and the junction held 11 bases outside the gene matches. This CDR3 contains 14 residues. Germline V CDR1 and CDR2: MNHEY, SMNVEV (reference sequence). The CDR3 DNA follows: TGTGCCAGCAGGTTACGACAGGGTCTTTCTGGCTACACCTTC. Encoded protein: CASRLRQGLSGYTF.

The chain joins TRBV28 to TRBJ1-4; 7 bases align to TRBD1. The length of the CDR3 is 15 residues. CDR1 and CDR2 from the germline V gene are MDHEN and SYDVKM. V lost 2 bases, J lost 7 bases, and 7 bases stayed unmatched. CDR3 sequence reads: CASSLDFGTVEKLFF. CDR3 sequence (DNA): TGTGCCAGCAGTTTAGATTTTGGGACAGTTGAAAAACTGTTTTTT.

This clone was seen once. The CDR3 here is CASSPGVSEAFF. The CDR3 DNA follows: TGTGCCAGCAGCCCGGGGGTATCCGAAGCTTTCTTT. The chain joins TRBV3-1 (or the pseudogene TRBV3-2) to TRBJ1-1; D may be TRBD1 (5 bases). V lost 4 bases and J 8 bases, leaving 11 bases between the germline ends. This CDR3 has 12 residues. Germline values: CDR1 LGHDT, CDR2 YNNKEL (reference sequence).

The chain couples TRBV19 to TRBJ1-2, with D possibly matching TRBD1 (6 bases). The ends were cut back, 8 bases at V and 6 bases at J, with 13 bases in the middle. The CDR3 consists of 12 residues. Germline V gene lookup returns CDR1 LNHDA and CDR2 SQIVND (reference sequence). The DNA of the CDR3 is TGTGCCAGTGGAACCGGGACAAATGGCTACACCTTC. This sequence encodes CASGTGTNGYTF.

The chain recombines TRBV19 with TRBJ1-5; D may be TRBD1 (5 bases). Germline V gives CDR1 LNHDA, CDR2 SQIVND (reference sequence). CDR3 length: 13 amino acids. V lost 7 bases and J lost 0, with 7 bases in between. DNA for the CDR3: TGTGCCAGTAAAGGGGTTAGCAATCAGCCCCAGCATTTT. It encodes CASKGVSNQPQHF.

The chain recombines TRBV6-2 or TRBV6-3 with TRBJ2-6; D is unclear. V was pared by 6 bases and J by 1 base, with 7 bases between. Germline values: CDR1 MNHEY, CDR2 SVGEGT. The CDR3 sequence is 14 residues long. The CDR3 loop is CASSRRSGANVLTF. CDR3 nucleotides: TGTGCCAGCAGCCGGAGATCTGGGGCCAACGTCCTGACTTTC.

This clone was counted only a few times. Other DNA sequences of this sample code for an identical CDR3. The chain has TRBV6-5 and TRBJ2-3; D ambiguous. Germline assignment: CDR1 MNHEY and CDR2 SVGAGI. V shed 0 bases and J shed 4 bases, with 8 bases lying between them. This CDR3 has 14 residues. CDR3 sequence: CASSYSLSADTQYF. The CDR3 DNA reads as TGTGCCAGCAGTTACTCGTTGAGTGCAGATACGCAGTATTTT.

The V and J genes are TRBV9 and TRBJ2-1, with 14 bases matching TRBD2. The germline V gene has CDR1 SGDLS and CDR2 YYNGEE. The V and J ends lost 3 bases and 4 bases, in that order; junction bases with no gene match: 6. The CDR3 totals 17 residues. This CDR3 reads CASSDRLAGGNYNEQFF. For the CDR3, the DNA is TGTGCCAGCAGCGACCGACTAGCGGGAGGGAATTACAATGAGCAGTTCTTC.

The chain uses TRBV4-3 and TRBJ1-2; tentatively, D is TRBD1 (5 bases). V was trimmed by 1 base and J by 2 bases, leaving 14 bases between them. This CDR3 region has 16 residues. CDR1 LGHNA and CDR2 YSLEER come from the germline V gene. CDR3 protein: CASSQVRQNTNYGYTF. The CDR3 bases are TGCGCCAGCAGCCAAGTTAGACAGAACACGAACTATGGCTACACCTTC.

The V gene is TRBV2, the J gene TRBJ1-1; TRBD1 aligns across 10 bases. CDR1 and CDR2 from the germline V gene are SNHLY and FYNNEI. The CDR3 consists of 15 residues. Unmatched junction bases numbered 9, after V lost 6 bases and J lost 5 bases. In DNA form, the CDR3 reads TGTGCCAGCAGGCGGGACAGGGGAGTAAGTACTGAAGCTTTCTTT. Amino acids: CASRRDRGVSTEAFF.

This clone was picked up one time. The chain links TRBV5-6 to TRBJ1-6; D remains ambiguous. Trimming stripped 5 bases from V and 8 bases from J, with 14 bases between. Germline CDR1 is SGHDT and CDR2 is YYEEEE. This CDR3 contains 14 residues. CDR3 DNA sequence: TGTGCCAGCAGTTCCCAAGCCCGTGATTCACCCCTCCACTTT. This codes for CASSSQARDSPLHF.

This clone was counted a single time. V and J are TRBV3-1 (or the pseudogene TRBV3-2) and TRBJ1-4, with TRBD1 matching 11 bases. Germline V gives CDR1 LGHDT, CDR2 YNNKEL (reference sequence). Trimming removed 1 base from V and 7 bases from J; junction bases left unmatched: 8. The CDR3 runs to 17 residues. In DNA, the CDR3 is TGTGCCAGCAGCCAAGCAGGGACAGGGGGAGGAGGTGAAAAACTGTTTTTT. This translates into CASSQAGTGGGGEKLFF.

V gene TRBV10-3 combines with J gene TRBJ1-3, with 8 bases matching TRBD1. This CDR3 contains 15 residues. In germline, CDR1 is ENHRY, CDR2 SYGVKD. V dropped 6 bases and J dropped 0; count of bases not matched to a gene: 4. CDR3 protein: CAIRGQGLSGNTIYF. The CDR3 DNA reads TGTGCCATCAGAGGACAGGGCCTCTCTGGAAACACCATATATTTT.

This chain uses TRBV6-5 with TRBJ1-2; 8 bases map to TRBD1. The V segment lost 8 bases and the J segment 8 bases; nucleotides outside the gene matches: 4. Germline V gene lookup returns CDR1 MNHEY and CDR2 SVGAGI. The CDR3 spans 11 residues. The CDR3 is CASLRDRGYTF. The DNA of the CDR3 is TGTGCCAGCCTACGGGACAGGGGCTACACCTTC.

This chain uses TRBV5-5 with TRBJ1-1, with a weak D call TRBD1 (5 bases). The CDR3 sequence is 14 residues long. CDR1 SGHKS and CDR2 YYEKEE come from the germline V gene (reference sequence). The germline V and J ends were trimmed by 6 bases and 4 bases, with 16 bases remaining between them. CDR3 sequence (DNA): TGTGCCAGCACCTCGACGGGGGGAGGCACTGAAGCTTTCTTT. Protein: CASTSTGGGTEAFF.

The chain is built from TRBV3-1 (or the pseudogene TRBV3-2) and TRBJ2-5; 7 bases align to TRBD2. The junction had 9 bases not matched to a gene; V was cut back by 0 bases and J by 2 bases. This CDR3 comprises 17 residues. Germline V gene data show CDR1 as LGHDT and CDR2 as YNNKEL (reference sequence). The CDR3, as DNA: TGTGCCAGCAGCCAAGATTGGGCTAGCGGCGATCAAGAGACCCAGTACTTC. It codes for CASSQDWASGDQETQYF.

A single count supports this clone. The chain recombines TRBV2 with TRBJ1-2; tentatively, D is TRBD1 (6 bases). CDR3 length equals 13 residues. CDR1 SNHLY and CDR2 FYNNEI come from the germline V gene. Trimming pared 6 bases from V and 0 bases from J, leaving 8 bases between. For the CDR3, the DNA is TGTGCCAGCAGCCGGGACACTAACTATGGCTACACCTTC. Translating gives CASSRDTNYGYTF. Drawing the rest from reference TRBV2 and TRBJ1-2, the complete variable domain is EPEVTQTPSHQVTQMGQEVILRCVPISNHLYFYWYRQILGQKVEFLVSFYNNEISEKSEIFDDQFSVERPDGSNFTLKIRSTKLEDSAMYFCASSRDTNYGYTFGSGTRLTVV.

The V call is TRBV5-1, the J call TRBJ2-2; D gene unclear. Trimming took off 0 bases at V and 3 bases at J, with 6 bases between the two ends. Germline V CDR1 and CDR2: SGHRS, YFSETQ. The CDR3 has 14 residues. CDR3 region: CASSLGVDTGELFF. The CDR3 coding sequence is TGCGCCAGCAGCTTGGGCGTTGACACCGGGGAGCTGTTTTTT.